The T cell receptor (beta chain) described here comes from a study of blood T cell repertoires in COVID-19. In the original workflow: Quantification of nucleated cells was approximated via reference gene primer amplification. The assay was immunoSEQ multiplex PCR, and TCRdb's table has in-frame clones only and misses some. The V and J calls and clone size were taken over from that table, and D and trimming were inferred from the DNA. The table has some 170,000 clones, 80% to 90% seen once. Participants reported their clinical history, and cohort assignment relied on those reports. Two negative PCRs, clearance, or symptom resolution were required of recovered Cohort 3 donors. The receptor comes from a man in his fifties or sixties who had recovered from COVID-19. The specimen sequenced was PBMCs or T cells enriched from blood (not recorded which).

The CDR3 nucleotides are TGTGCCAGCAGCCCCACCGGGCTAGCGATGAACACCGGGGAGCTGTTTTTT. It yields the protein CASSPTGLAMNTGELFF. J is TRBJ2-2 and V is TRBV3-1 (or the pseudogene TRBV3-2); weak D call: TRBD2 (6 bases). The CDR3 extends over 17 amino acids. CDR1 is LGHDT, CDR2 YNNKEL, per germline (reference sequence). V was clipped by 4 bases and J by 1 base, with 16 bases between them.